This T cell receptor (beta chain) was sequenced for a study of T-cell reconstitution after alpha-beta-depleted transplantation in children. CDR1 KGHSH and CDR2 LQKENI come from the germline V gene. V shed 1 base, J shed 5 bases, and the junction held 8 bases outside the gene matches. There are 15 residues in the CDR3. Preparation of the TCRbeta library used unique molecular identifiers. TCRdb passed the PCR reads through MiXCR, listing each CDR3 protein once. The data show roughly 240,000 distinct CDR3 sequences, around 8% seen once. Points from the study as a whole: From newly produced T cells came most of the T-cell counts and diversity one year after transplant. Elevated TCRbeta diversity at day 60 was traced, in some patients, to surviving recipient T cells and thymic progenitors. Roughly two months post-transplant, alpha-beta T cells reportedly originated from several hundred graft clones that had expanded.

This clonotype was picked up many times. The antigen is not known. J is TRBJ2-7 and V is TRBV18, with TRBD1 matching over 7 bases. The clonotype was recovered from a male patient between 5 and 17 years old who had a stem cell transplant for acute lymphoblastic leukemia, so the T cells may come from the graft donor. The sequences come from PBMCs, mostly from graft donor cells, collected 180 days after TCRalphabeta/CD19-depleted stem cell transplant. The CDR3 region has the DNA TGTGCCAGCTCACCACTGAACTCCGGACAGGACGAGCAGTACTTC. Its protein product is CASSPLNSGQDEQYF.